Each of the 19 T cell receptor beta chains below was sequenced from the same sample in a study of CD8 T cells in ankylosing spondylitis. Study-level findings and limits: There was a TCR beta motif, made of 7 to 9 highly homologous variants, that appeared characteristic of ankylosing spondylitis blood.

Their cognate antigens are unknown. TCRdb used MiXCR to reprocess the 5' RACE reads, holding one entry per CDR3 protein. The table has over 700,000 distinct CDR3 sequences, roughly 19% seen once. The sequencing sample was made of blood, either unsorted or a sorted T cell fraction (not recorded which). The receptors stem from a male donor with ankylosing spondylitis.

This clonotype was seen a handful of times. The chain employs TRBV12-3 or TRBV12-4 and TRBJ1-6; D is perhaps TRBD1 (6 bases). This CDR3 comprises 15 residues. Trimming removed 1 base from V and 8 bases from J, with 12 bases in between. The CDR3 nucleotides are TGTGCCAGCAGTTTAGAACAGGGAGGTGATTCACCCCTCCACTTT. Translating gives CASSLEQGGDSPLHF.

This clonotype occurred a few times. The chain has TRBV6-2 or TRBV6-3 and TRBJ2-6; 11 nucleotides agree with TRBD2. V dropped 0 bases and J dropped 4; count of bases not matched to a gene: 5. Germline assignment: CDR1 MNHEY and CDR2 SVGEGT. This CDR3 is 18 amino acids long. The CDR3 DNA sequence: TGTGCCAGCAGTTACTCAACTAGCGGGAGAGCAGGGGCCAACGTCCTGACTTTC. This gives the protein CASSYSTSGRAGANVLTF.

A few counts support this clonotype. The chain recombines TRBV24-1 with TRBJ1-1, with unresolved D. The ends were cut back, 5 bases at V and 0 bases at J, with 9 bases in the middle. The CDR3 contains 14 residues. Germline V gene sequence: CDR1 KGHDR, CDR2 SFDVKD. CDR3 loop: CATSVSHMNTEAFF. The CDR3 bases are TGTGCCACCAGTGTGAGTCACATGAACACTGAAGCTTTCTTT.

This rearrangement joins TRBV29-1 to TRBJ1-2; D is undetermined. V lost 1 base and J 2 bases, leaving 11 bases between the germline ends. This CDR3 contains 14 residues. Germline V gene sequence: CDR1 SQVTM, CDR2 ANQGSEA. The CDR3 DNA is TGCAGCGTTGAAGGTCCCGACACCAACTATGGCTACACCTTC. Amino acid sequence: CSVEGPDTNYGYTF.

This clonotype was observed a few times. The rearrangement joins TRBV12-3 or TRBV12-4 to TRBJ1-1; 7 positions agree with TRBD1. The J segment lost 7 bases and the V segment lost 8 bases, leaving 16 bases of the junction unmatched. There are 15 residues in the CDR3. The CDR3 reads CASATPQTGKLEAFF. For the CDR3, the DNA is TGTGCCAGCGCCACCCCTCAGACAGGGAAACTTGAAGCTTTCTTT.

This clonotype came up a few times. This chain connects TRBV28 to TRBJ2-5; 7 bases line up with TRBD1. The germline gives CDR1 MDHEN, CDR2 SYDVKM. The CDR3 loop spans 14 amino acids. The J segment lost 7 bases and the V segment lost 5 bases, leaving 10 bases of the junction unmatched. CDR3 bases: TGTGCCAGCAGTCCCTGGGACAGCTGGGGGACCCAGTACTTC. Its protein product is CASSPWDSWGTQYF.

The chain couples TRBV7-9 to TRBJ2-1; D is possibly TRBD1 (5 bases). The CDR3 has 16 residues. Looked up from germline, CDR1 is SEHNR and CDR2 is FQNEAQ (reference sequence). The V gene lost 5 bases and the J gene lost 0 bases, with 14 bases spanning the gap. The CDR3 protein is CASSPTAQSSYNEQFF. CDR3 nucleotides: TGTGCCAGCAGCCCGACAGCCCAGAGCTCCTACAATGAGCAGTTCTTC.

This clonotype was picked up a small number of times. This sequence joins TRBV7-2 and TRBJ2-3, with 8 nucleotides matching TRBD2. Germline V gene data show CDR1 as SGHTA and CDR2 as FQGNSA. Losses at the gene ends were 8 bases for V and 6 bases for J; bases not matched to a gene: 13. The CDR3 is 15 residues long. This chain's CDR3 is CASPLGTRSLDTQYF. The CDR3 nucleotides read TGTGCCAGCCCCCTCGGGACTAGGTCATTGGATACGCAGTATTTT.

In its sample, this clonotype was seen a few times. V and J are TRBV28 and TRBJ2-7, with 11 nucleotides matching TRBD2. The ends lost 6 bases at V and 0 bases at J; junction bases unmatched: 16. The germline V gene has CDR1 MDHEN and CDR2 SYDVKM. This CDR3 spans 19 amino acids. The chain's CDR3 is CASSPGLLAGVMHSYEQYF. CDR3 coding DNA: TGTGCCAGCAGCCCAGGTTTACTAGCGGGAGTGATGCACTCCTACGAGCAGTACTTC.

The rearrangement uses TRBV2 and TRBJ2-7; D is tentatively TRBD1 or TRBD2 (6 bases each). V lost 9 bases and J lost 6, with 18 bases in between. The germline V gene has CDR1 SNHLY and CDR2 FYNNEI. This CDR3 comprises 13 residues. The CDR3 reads CASRQDPGSEQYF. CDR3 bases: TGTGCCAGTCGACAGGACCCCGGGAGCGAGCAGTACTTC.

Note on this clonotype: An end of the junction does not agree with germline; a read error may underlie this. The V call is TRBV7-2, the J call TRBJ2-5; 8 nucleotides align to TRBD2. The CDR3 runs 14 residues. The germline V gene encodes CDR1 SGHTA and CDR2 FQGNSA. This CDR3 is CASSIAGNQETQYF. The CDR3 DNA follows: TGTGCCAGCAGCATAGCGGGAAACCAAGAGACCCAGTACTTC.

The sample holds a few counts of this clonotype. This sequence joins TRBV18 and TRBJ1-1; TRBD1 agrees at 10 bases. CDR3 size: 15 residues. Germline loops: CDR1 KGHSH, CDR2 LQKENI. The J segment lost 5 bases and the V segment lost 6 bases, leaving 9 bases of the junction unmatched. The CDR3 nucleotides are TGTGCCAGCTCCCAAGGCGGGACAGGGGTTACTGAAGCTTTCTTT. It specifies CASSQGGTGVTEAFF.

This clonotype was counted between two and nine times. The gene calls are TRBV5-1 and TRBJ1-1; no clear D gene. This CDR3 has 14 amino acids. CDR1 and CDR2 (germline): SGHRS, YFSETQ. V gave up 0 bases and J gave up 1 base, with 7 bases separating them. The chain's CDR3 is CASSLVISNTEAFF. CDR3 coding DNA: TGCGCCAGCAGCTTGGTCATCTCGAACACTGAAGCTTTCTTT.

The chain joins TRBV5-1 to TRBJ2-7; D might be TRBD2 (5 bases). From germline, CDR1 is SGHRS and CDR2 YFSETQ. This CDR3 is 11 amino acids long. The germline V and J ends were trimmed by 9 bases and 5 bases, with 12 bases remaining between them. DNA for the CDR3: TGCGCCACCCGTATCGGGAACGAGCAGTACTTC. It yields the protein CATRIGNEQYF.

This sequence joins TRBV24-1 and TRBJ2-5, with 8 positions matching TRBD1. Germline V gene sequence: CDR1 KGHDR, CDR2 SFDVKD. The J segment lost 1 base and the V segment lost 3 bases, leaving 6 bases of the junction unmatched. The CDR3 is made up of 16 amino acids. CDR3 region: CATSDPTGGSQETQYF. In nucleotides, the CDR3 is TGTGCCACCAGTGATCCCACAGGGGGGTCCCAAGAGACCCAGTACTTC.

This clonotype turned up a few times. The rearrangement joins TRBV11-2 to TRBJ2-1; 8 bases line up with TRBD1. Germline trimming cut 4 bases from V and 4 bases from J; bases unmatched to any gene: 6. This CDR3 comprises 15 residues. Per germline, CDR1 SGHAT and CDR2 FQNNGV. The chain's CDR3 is CASSSPDRVYNEQFF. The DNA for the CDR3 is TGTGCCAGCAGCTCGCCGGACAGGGTGTACAATGAGCAGTTCTTC.

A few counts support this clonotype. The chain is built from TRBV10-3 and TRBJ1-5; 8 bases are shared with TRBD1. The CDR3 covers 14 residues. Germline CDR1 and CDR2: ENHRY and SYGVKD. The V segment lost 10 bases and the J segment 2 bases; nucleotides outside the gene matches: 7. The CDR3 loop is CATAPGQGNQPQHF. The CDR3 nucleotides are TGTGCCACCGCTCCGGGACAGGGCAATCAGCCCCAGCATTTT.

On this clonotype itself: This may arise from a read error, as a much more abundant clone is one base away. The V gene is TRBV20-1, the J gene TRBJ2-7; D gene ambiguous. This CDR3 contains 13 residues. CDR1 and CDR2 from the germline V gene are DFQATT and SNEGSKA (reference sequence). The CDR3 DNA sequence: TGCAGTGCTCAAAGGGCTGGCTTCTACGGGCAGTACTTC. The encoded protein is CSAQRAGFYGQYF.

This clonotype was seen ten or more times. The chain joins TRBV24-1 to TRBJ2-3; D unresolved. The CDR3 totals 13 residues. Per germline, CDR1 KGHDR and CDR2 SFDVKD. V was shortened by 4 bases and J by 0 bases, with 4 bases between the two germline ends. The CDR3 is CATSEGSTDTQYF. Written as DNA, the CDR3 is TGTGCCACCAGTGAAGGGAGCACAGATACGCAGTATTTT.